Listed below are T cell receptor beta chains from one sample, sequenced in a study of blood T cell repertoires in COVID-19. Sequencing was performed with immunoSEQ multiplex PCR; in TCRdb, only in-frame clones are kept and a portion is missing. The sample has around 130,000 clones, about 80% seen once. Sequencing input: peripheral blood. Every receptor here comes from a woman aged 55-70 years with acute or convalescent COVID-19. The CDR3 runs from the conserved cysteine through the conserved F or W. The D gene is left open where the match is weak. Clone size is shown for a subset of rows, as once, few, many or a class of expanded clone.

>TRBV3-1/TRBV3-2|-|TRBJ2-6|-
CASSPGAGANVLTF
TGTGCCAGCAGCCCGGGGGCTGGGGCCAACGTCCTGACTTTC
>TRBV20-1|once|TRBJ1-1|-
CSAAGTSYAFF
TGCAGTGCTGCCGGGACTTCGTACGCTTTCTTT
>TRBV27|-|TRBJ1-2|TRBD1
CASSSHNGQGVYGYTF
TGTGCCAGCAGCAGTCATAATGGACAGGGGGTCTATGGCTACACCTTC
>TRBV2|-|TRBJ1-2|-
CASSFGQRVYGYTF
TGTGCCAGCAGTTTTGGACAGCGCGTCTATGGCTACACCTTC
>TRBV19|once|TRBJ1-6|-
CASTQTTRYSPLHF
TGTGCCAGTACTCAGACAACCAGGTATTCACCCCTCCACTTT
>TRBV19|once|TRBJ1-2|-
CASSIAGERNYGYTF
TGTGCCAGTAGTATAGCAGGGGAACGCAACTATGGCTACACCTTC
>TRBV19|-|TRBJ1-1|TRBD1
CASSIVFRGLNTEAFF
TGTGCCAGTAGTATAGTCTTCAGGGGGCTGAACACTGAAGCTTTCTTT
>TRBV6-5|-|TRBJ1-5|-
CASSPGGNQPQHF
TGTGCCAGCAGCCCCGGGGGCAATCAGCCCCAGCATTTT
>TRBV6-5|-|TRBJ1-1|-
CASSLLDRNTEAFF
TGTGCCAGCAGTCTACTTGACAGAAACACTGAAGCTTTCTTT
>TRBV10-2|-|TRBJ2-1|TRBD2
CASTVEPGLDRGEQFF
TGCGCCAGCACTGTTGAGCCGGGACTAGATCGGGGTGAGCAGTTCTTC
>TRBV4-1|-|TRBJ1-2|-
CASSHRDYGYTF
TGCGCCAGCAGCCACAGGGACTATGGCTACACCTTC
>TRBV19|-|TRBJ1-2|TRBD1
CASRATAGQGSSGYTF
TGTGCCAGTAGGGCGACGGCGGGACAGGGTTCATCTGGCTACACCTTC
>TRBV18|-|TRBJ2-1|-
CASSPRFGGGEQFF
TGTGCCAGCTCACCGCGGTTCGGGGGAGGTGAGCAGTTCTTC
>TRBV7-9|-|TRBJ1-2|TRBD1
CASSRQGDYGYTF
TGTGCCAGCAGCCGACAGGGTGACTATGGCTACACCTTC
>TRBV4-2|-|TRBJ1-6|-
CASSLMTFHVSEISYNSPLHF
TGTGCCAGCAGCCTAATGACTTTCCACGTGTCGGAGATCTCCTATAATTCACCCCTCCACTTT
>TRBV30|-|TRBJ2-3|TRBD2
CAWGGLAGRASTDTQYF
TGTGCCTGGGGGGGACTAGCGGGTCGTGCTAGCACAGATACGCAGTATTTT
>TRBV10-3|-|TRBJ1-1|-
CAIGRSGTEAFF
TGTGCCATCGGACGGTCGGGGACTGAAGCTTTCTTT